The 22 T cell receptor beta chains below all came from one sample that was sequenced in a study of shared clonotypes between healthy human individuals (dated by TCRdb to the early 2020s). Library construction relied on the immunoSEQ multiplex PCR assay. As stored in TCRdb, this immuneACCESS dataset retains in-frame rearrangements with V and J assigned. A fraction of the clones does not appear; measured against another copy, unresolved V genes explain less than half of the discrepancy, and the remainder lacks a known reason. For this sample the table gives hundreds of thousands of clones, of which about 90% were detected only once. Jointly, the top ten make up 24% of the sample. CD8 naive samples were obtained by positive selection for CCR7 among CD45RO-negative cells, yielding a CD45RA+CCR7+ population from which TemRA cells were excluded. Sequenced material: naive CD8+ T cells sorted from blood. Taken with the paper, the label for cell subset or site translates to: CD45RA+CCR7+. All receptors come from a man aged 25 to 45 in good health.

The chain recombines TRBV27 with TRBJ1-5, with D unclear. This CDR3 has 14 amino acids. V was cut by 2 bases and J by 6 bases, with 11 bases left in between. CDR1 is MNHEY and CDR2 is SMNVEV in the germline V gene (reference sequence). In nucleotides, the CDR3 is TGTGCCAGCAGTTTACTCCCCGGCGGTCAGCCCCAGCATTTT. Its protein is CASSLLPGGQPQHF.

The chain is built from TRBV5-8 and TRBJ2-6; D remains unclear. Trimming shortened V by 4 bases and J by 0 bases, and 5 bases separated the two germline ends. The CDR3 is 14 amino acids. Germline CDR1 is SGHTS and CDR2 is YDEGEE. CDR3 amino acids: CASSQISGANVLTF. The CDR3 nucleotides read TGTGCCAGCAGCCAAATCTCTGGGGCCAACGTCCTGACTTTC.

The V and J genes are TRBV6-4 and TRBJ2-3, with 7 bases lining up with TRBD1. There are 15 residues in the CDR3. V shed 0 bases and J 3 bases; nucleotides not matched to a gene: 3. CDR1 MRHNA and CDR2 SNTAGT come from the germline V gene. The CDR3 loop is CASSDSIQGTDTQYF. The DNA of the CDR3 is TGTGCCAGCAGTGACTCGATACAGGGGACAGATACGCAGTATTTT.

The genes are TRBV10-3 and TRBJ2-7; TRBD2 aligns across 9 bases. Trimming took 6 bases from V and 2 from J; bases not matched to a gene: 8. CDR1 and CDR2 (germline): ENHRY, SYGVKD. The CDR3 is made up of 15 amino acids. The CDR3, as DNA: TGTGCCATCAGCCAGACTAGCGGCCAGACCTACGAGCAGTACTTC. Amino acid sequence: CAISQTSGQTYEQYF.

The chain combines TRBV6-5 with TRBJ2-1, with 9 bases lining up with TRBD2. The CDR3 totals 15 residues. Germline V gives CDR1 MNHEY, CDR2 SVGAGI. Trimming removed 5 bases from V and 9 bases from J; junction bases left unmatched: 11. The CDR3 here is CASSPGTSTVSEQFF. CDR3 nucleotide sequence: TGTGCCAGCAGTCCCGGGACTAGCACGGTCAGTGAGCAGTTCTTC.

The chain recombines TRBV6-5 with TRBJ2-1, with D tentatively TRBD1 (6 bases). The CDR3 has 12 residues. CDR1 is MNHEY and CDR2 is SVGAGI in the germline V gene. The ends were cut back, 2 bases at V and 10 bases at J, with 9 bases in the middle. DNA of the CDR3: TGTGCCAGCAGTTACCAAGGACAGGAGCAGTTCTTC. Translating it yields CASSYQGQEQFF.

The J gene is TRBJ2-1, the V gene TRBV9, with 7 bases aligning to TRBD2. V lost 2 bases to trimming and J lost 8 bases; unmatched junction nucleotides: 19. Germline CDR1 is SGDLS and CDR2 is YYNGEE. The CDR3 is 18 amino acids. CDR3 residues: CASSVPKSGEGQRDEQFF. The CDR3 nucleotides are TGTGCCAGCAGCGTCCCTAAAAGCGGGGAGGGCCAGAGGGATGAGCAGTTCTTC.

The J gene is TRBJ2-3, the V gene TRBV7-2; D is perhaps TRBD2 (5 bases). Germline assignment: CDR1 SGHTA and CDR2 FQGNSA. This CDR3 contains 16 residues. V was pared by 4 bases and J by 2 bases, with 16 bases between. CDR3 coding DNA: TGTGCCAGCAGCTCACTTTTAGAGCGGCCCACAGATACGCAGTATTTT. Amino acid sequence: CASSSLLERPTDTQYF.

This chain uses TRBV9 with TRBJ2-7; D might be TRBD2 (5 bases). This CDR3 contains 14 residues. The ends were cut back, 0 bases at V and 2 bases at J, with 9 bases in the middle. Germline CDR1 and CDR2: SGDLS and YYNGEE. In DNA form, the CDR3 reads TGTGCCAGCAGCGTAGCCCCCGGGACCTACGAGCAGTACTTC. This translates into CASSVAPGTYEQYF.

The chain uses TRBV6-1 and TRBJ2-7; D is undetermined. Trimming pared 2 bases from V and 0 bases from J, leaving 20 bases between. In germline, CDR1 is MNHNS, CDR2 SASEGT. This CDR3 contains 18 residues. CDR3 DNA: TGTGCCAGCAGTGAAAATTTGGGGTCTTCGAGGAGCTCCTACGAGCAGTACTTC. It is translated as CASSENLGSSRSSYEQYF.

The chain links TRBV28 to TRBJ2-4; no reliable D call. V lost 2 bases and J lost 7, with 9 bases in between. CDR1 is MDHEN and CDR2 is SYDVKM in the germline V gene. The CDR3 runs to 13 residues. The CDR3: CASSLSRDNIQYF. CDR3 coding DNA: TGTGCCAGCAGTTTAAGCCGCGATAACATTCAGTACTTC.

The V and J genes are TRBV7-3 and TRBJ2-1; TRBD2 is a possible D gene (5 bases). CDR1 and CDR2 (germline): SGHTA, FQGTGA. The CDR3 runs 14 residues. Trimming cost V 1 base and J 8 bases, with 12 bases left between them. In nucleotides, the CDR3 is TGTGCCAGCAGCTTAAATGGGGAGTTCTATGAGCAGTTCTTC. Translating it yields CASSLNGEFYEQFF.

This clone has a handful of counts. This chain joins TRBV30 and TRBJ2-2; a possible D gene is TRBD2 (6 bases). Per germline, CDR1 GTSNPN and CDR2 SVGIG (reference sequence). The CDR3 loop spans 15 amino acids. V was pared by 0 bases and J by 4 bases, with 12 bases between. CDR3 DNA: TGTGCCTGGAGTGTTGTAGCGGTGGTCACCGGGGAGCTGTTTTTT. Encoded protein: CAWSVVAVVTGELFF.

This clone was observed once. The chain carries TRBV5-6 and TRBJ2-7; 11 bases line up with TRBD1. V lost 6 bases and J lost 5; bases outside the gene matches: 4. The CDR3 is made up of 13 amino acids. The germline gives CDR1 SGHDT, CDR2 YYEEEE. The CDR3 protein is CASKSGQGDEQYF. CDR3 bases: TGTGCCAGCAAATCGGGACAGGGGGACGAGCAGTACTTC. Looking up the rest from reference TRBV5-6 and TRBJ2-7 gives the full variable domain: DAGVTQSPTHLIKTRGQQVTLRCSPKSGHDTVSWYQQALGQGPQFIFQYYEEEERQRGNFPDRFSGHQFPNYSSELNVNALLLGDSALYLCASKSGQGDEQYFGPGTRLTVT.

This clone was counted a few times. This sequence joins TRBV7-9 and TRBJ2-7, with a possible D match to TRBD1 (5 bases). Trimming removed 5 bases from V and 0 bases from J, with 14 bases in between. The CDR3 has 15 amino acids. From germline, CDR1 is SEHNR and CDR2 FQNEAQ (reference sequence). The CDR3 loop reads CASSPRWGVSYEQYF. The CDR3 coding sequence is TGTGCCAGCAGCCCCCGGTGGGGCGTCTCCTACGAGCAGTACTTC.

The chain couples TRBV7-9 to TRBJ2-5; a weak D match, TRBD2 (5 bases). V lost 7 bases to trimming and J lost 0 bases, with 15 bases between them. This CDR3 region has 15 residues. In germline, CDR1 is SEHNR, CDR2 FQNEAQ (reference sequence). CDR3 sequence reads: CASTPGLPHQETQYF. The DNA for the CDR3 is TGTGCCAGCACCCCCGGACTCCCCCACCAAGAGACCCAGTACTTC.

The V call is TRBV2, the J call TRBJ2-7, with 10 bases matching TRBD2. Germline V gene lookup returns CDR1 SNHLY and CDR2 FYNNEI. The CDR3 extends over 16 amino acids. V trimming: 1 base; J trimming: 9 bases; junction bases outside the gene matches: 12. The CDR3 nucleotides are TGTGCCAGCAGTGAAGGGACTAGCGGATTCCATGTCGGGCAGTACTTC. The encoded protein is CASSEGTSGFHVGQYF.

The chain has TRBV4-3 and TRBJ2-7, with TRBD2 identical over 7 bases. The CDR3 is made up of 17 amino acids. Losses at the gene ends were 0 bases for V and 3 bases for J; bases not matched to a gene: 11. Germline V gene lookup returns CDR1 LGHNA and CDR2 YSLEER. The CDR3 region is CASSQEPLTSVIYEQYF. CDR3 DNA: TGCGCCAGCAGCCAAGAGCCCCTAACTAGCGTTATCTACGAGCAGTACTTC.

The gene calls are TRBV2 and TRBJ2-1; D is undetermined. Trimming cost V 2 bases and J 6 bases, with 17 bases left between them. This CDR3 has 16 residues. Germline V gene sequence: CDR1 SNHLY, CDR2 FYNNEI. The CDR3 protein is CASSEFTIGVSNEQFF. DNA of the CDR3: TGTGCCAGCAGTGAATTCACTATAGGCGTCTCCAATGAGCAGTTCTTC.

This clone has a single count. This chain joins TRBV5-1 and TRBJ2-2; 12 bases align to TRBD2. CDR1 and CDR2 (germline): SGHRS, YFSETQ. The CDR3 has 15 amino acids. V dropped 4 bases and J dropped 4; count of bases not matched to a gene: 2. CDR3 coding DNA: TGCGCCAGCAGCGAGGGACTAGCGGGCACCGGGGAGCTGTTTTTT. Its protein product is CASSEGLAGTGELFF.

This rearrangement joins TRBV6-4 to TRBJ2-1, with D unclear. The germline CDR1 and CDR2 sequences are MRHNA and SNTAGT. The CDR3 spans 15 residues. V lost 4 bases and J lost 4, with 14 bases in between. CDR3 amino acids: CASSVAALKYNEQFF. The CDR3 DNA reads as TGTGCCAGCAGTGTGGCGGCTTTAAAGTACAATGAGCAGTTCTTC.

V and J are TRBV7-6 and TRBJ2-2; TRBD2 matches 13 bases. Germline assignment: CDR1 SGHVS and CDR2 FNYEAQ. The ends lost 5 bases at V and 1 base at J; junction bases unmatched: 7. The CDR3 has 18 amino acids. CDR3 residues: CASSGLAGDLGNTGELFF. The CDR3 region has the DNA TGTGCCAGCAGCGGACTAGCGGGAGATCTAGGGAACACCGGGGAGCTGTTTTTT.